The clone carrying this T cell receptor (beta chain) showed up just a few times. The data stem from a study of blood T cells in healthy people across ages. The CDR3 contains 15 residues. Trimming left V 4 bases short and J 3 bases short, with 16 bases between. Germline CDR1 reads SGHRS; CDR2 reads YFSETQ. Donors gave around 9.8 milliliters of peripheral blood apiece. Through a sample-barcoded 5' primer and a J-beta primer mix, a second PCR was run for roughly 6 to 12 cycles. Each CDR3 protein gets one entry after TCRdb re-called the 5' RACE reads with MiXCR. The data show 1.5 million to 2 million distinct CDR3 sequences, with 28% seen just once and 6.5% to 8.5% held by the top ten.

The chain combines TRBV5-1 with TRBJ2-5; TRBD1 is a possible D gene (7 bases). This receptor was identified in a woman in her twenties or thirties in good health. The sample consisted of blood. The CDR3 protein is CASSKGGTEKETQYF. The DNA of the CDR3 is TGCGCCAGCAGCAAAGGAGGGACAGAGAAAGAGACCCAGTACTTC.